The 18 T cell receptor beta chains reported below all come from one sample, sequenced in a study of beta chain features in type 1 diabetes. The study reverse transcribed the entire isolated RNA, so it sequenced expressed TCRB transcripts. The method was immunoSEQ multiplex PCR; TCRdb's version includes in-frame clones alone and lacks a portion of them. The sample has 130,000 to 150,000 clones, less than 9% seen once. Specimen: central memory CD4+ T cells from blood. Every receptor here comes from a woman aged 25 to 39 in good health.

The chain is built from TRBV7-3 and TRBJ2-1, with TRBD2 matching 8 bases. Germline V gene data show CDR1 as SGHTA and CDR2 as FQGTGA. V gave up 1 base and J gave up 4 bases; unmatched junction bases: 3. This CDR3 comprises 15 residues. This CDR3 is CASSLSLAGYNEQFF. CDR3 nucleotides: TGTGCCAGCAGCTTAAGCTTAGCGGGATACAATGAGCAGTTCTTC. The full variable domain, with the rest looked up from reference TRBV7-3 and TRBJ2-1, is GAGVSQTPSNKVTEKGKYVELRCDPISGHTALYWYRQSLGQGPEFLIYFQGTGAADDSGLPNDRFFAVRPEGSVSTLKIQRTERGDSAVYLCASSLSLAGYNEQFFGPGTRLTVL.

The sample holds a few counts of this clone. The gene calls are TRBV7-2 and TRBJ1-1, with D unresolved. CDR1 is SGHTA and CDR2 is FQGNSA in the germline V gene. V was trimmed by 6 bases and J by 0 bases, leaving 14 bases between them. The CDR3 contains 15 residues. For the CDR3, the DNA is TGTGCCAGCAGGCCCAACCCACAGTTGAACACTGAAGCTTTCTTT. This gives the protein CASRPNPQLNTEAFF.

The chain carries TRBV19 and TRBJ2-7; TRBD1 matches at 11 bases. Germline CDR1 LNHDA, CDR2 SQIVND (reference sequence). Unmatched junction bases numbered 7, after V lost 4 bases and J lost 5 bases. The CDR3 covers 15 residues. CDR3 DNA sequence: TGTGCCAGTAGTAGAGGCGGACAGGGGGCGGACGAGCAGTACTTC. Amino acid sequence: CASSRGGQGADEQYF.

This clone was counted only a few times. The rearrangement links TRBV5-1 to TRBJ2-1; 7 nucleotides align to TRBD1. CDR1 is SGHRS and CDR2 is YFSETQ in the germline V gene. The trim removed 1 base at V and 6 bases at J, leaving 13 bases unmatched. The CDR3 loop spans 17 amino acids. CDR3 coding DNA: TGCGCCAGCAGCTTGAAGACCTCTTCACAGGGGATCAATGAGCAGTTCTTC. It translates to CASSLKTSSQGINEQFF.

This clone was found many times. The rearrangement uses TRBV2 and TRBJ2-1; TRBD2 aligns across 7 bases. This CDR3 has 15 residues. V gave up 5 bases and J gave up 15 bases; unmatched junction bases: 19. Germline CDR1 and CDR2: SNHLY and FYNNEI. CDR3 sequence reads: CASSSASRTSVKPFF. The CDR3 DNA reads TGTGCCAGCAGTTCCGCGTCCAGAACTAGCGTGAAACCGTTCTTC.

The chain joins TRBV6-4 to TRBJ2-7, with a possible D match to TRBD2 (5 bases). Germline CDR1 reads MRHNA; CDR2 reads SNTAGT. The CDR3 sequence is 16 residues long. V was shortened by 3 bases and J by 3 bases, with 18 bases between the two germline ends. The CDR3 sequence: CASSDKRRLADYEQYF. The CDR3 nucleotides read TGTGCCAGCAGTGATAAACGTCGGCTAGCCGACTACGAGCAGTACTTC.

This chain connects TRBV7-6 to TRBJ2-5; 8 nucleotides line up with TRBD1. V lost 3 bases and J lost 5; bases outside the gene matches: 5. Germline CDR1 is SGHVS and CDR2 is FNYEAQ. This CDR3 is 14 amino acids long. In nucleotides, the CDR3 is TGTGCCAGCAGCTTTCGACAGGGGAGGGAGACCCAGTACTTC. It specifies CASSFRQGRETQYF.

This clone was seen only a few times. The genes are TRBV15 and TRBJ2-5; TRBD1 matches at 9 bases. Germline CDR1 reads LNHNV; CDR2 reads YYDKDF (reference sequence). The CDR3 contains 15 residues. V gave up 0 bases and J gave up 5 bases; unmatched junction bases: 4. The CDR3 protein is CATSREDRGWETQYF. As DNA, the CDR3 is TGTGCCACCAGCAGAGAGGACAGGGGATGGGAGACCCAGTACTTC.

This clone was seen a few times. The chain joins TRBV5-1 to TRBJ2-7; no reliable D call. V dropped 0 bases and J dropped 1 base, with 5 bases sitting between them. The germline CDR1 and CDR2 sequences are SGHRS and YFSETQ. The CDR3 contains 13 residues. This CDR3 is CASSLVESYEQYF. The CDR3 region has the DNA TGCGCCAGCAGCTTGGTGGAGTCCTACGAGCAGTACTTC.

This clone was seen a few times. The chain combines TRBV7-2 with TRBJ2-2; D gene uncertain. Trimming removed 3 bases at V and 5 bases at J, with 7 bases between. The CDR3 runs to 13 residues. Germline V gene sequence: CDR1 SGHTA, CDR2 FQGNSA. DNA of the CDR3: TGTGCCAGCAGCTTTAGCTGGACCGGGGAGCTGTTTTTT. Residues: CASSFSWTGELFF.

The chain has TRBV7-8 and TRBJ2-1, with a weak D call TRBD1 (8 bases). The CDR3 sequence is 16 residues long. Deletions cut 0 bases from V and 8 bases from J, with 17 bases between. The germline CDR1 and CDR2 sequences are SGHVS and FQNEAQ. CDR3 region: CASSLATGEGRDEQFF. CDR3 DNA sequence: TGTGCCAGCAGCTTAGCGACAGGGGAGGGCCGGGATGAGCAGTTCTTC.

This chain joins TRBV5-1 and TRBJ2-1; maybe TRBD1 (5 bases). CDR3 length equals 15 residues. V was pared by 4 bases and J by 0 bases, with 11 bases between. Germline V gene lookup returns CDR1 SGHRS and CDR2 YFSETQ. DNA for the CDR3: TGCGCCAGCAGCCTGGAAGGGGACTCCTACAATGAGCAGTTCTTC. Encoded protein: CASSLEGDSYNEQFF. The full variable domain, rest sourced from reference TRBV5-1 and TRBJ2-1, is KAGVTQTPRYLIKTRGQQVTLSCSPISGHRSVSWYQQTPGQGLQFLFEYFSETQRNKGNFPGRFSGRQFSNSRSEMNVSTLELGDSALYLCASSLEGDSYNEQFFGPGTRLTVL.

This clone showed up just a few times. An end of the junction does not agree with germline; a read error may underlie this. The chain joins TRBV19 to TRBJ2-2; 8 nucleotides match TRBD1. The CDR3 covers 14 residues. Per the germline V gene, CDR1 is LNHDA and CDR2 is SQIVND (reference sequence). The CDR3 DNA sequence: TGTGCCAGTATTCAGACAGGGGACACCGGGGAGCTGCTTTTT. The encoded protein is CASIQTGDTGELLF.

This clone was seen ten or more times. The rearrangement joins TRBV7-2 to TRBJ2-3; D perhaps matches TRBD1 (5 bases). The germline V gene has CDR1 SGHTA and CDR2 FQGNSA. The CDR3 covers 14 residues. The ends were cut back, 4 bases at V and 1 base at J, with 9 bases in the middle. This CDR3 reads CASSSDTRTDTQYF. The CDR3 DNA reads TGTGCCAGCAGCTCGGACACCCGCACAGATACGCAGTATTTT. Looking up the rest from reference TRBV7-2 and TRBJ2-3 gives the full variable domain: GAGVSQSPSNKVTEKGKDVELRCDPISGHTALYWYRQSLGQGLEFLIYFQGNSAPDKSGLPSDRFSAERTGGSVSTLTIQRTQQEDSAVYLCASSSDTRTDTQYFGPGTRLTVL.

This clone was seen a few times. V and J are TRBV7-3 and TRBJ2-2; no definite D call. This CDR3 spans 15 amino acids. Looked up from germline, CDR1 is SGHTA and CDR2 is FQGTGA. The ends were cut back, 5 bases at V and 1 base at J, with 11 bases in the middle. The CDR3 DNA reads TGTGCCAGCAGCATACAATCAGGGAACACCGGGGAGCTGTTTTTT. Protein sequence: CASSIQSGNTGELFF. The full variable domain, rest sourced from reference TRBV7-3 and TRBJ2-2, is GAGVSQTPSNKVTEKGKYVELRCDPISGHTALYWYRQSLGQGPEFLIYFQGTGAADDSGLPNDRFFAVRPEGSVSTLKIQRTERGDSAVYLCASSIQSGNTGELFFGEGSRLTVL.

CDR3 loop: CASIITATHNEQFF. The DNA of the CDR3 is TGTGCCAGCATCATAACAGCTACCCACAATGAGCAGTTCTTC. The chain uses TRBV7-2 and TRBJ2-1; no clear D gene. CDR1 SGHTA and CDR2 FQGNSA come from the germline V gene. The CDR3 runs to 14 residues. V lost 7 bases, J lost 5 bases, and 15 bases lay in between.

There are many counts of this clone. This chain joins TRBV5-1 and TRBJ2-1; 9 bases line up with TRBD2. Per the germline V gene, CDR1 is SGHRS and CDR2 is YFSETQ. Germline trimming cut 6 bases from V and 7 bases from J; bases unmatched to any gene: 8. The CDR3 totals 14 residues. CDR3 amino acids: CASNSGSQRNEQFF. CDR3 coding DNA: TGCGCCAGCAATAGCGGGAGCCAGAGGAATGAGCAGTTCTTC.

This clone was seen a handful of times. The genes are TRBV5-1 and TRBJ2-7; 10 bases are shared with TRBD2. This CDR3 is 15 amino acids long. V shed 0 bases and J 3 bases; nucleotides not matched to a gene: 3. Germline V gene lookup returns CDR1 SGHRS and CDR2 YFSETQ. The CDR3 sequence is CASSLVSSGSYEQYF. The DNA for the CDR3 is TGCGCCAGCAGCTTGGTCTCTAGCGGGAGCTACGAGCAGTACTTC.